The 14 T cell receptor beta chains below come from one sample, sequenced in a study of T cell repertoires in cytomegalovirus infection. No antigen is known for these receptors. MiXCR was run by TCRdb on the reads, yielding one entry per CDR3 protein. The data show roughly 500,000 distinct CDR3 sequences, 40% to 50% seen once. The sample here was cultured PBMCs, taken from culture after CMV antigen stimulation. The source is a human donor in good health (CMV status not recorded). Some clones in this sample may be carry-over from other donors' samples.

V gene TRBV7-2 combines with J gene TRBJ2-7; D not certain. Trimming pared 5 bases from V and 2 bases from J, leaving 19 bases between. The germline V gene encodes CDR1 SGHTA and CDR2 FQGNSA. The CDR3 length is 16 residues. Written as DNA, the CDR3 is TGTGCCAGCAGCGCTTCCCAGGTAGCAAGCCCCTACGAGCAGTACTTC. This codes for CASSASQVASPYEQYF.

The CDR3 nucleotides are TGTGCCAGCAGCGCAAAACTAGCGGCATTCACAGATACGCAGTATTTT. It translates to CASSAKLAAFTDTQYF. This rearrangement joins TRBV7-6 to TRBJ2-3; 8 nucleotides line up with TRBD2. The V gene's germline CDR1 is SGHVS and CDR2 FNYEAQ. The CDR3 consists of 16 residues. V lost 5 bases to trimming and J lost 2 bases; unmatched junction nucleotides: 9.

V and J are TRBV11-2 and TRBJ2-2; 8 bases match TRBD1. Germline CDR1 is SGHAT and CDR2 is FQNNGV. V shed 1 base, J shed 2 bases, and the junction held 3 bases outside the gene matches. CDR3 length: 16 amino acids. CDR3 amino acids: CASSLGQGFNTGELFF. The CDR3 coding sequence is TGTGCCAGCAGCTTAGGACAGGGGTTTAACACCGGGGAGCTGTTTTTT.

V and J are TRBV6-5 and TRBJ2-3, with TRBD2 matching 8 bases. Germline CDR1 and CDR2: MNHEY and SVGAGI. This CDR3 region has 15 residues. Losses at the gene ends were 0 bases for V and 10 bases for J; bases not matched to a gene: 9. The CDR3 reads CASSYSAGARRAQYF. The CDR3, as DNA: TGTGCCAGCAGTTACTCAGCGGGAGCCCGCCGGGCGCAGTATTTT.

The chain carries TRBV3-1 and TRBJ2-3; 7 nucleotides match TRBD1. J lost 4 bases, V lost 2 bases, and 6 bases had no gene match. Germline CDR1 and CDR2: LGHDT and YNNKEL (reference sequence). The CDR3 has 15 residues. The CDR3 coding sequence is TGTGCCAGCAGCCAAAGACGGGACAGCGCAGATACGCAGTATTTT. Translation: CASSQRRDSADTQYF.

The chain's CDR3 is CASSQGVRSRAGELFF. The CDR3 nucleotides read TGCGCCAGCAGCCAAGGTGTTAGATCAAGGGCCGGGGAGCTGTTTTTT. The V and J genes are TRBV4-3 and TRBJ2-2; D unclear. CDR1 is LGHNA, CDR2 YSLEER, per germline. V was clipped by 1 base and J by 6 bases, with 15 bases between them. This CDR3 has 16 amino acids.

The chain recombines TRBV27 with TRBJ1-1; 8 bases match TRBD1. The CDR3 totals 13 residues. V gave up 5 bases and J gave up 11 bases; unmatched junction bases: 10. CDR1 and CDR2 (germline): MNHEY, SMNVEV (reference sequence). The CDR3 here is CASSPTGGGDAFF. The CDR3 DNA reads TGTGCCAGCAGTCCCACAGGGGGAGGGGATGCTTTCTTT.

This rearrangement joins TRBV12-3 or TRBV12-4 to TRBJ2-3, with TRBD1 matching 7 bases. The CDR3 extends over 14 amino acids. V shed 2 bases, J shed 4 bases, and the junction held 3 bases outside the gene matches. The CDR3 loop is CASSLRGGPDTQYF. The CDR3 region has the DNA TGTGCCAGCAGTTTACGAGGGGGCCCAGATACGCAGTATTTT.

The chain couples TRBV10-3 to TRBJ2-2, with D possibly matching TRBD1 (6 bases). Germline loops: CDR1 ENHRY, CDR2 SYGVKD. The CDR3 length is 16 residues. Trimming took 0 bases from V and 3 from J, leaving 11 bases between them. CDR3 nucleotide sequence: TGTGCCATCAGTGAGTCACCAGGGGCGGACACCGGGGAGCTGTTTTTT. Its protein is CAISESPGADTGELFF.

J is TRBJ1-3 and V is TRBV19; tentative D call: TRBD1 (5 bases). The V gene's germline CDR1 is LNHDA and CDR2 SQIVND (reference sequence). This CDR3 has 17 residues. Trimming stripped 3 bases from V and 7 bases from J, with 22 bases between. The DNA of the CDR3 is TGTGCCAGTAGTATCGCGGGACCGCGGTATGAGTGGAACACCATATATTTT. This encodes CASSIAGPRYEWNTIYF.

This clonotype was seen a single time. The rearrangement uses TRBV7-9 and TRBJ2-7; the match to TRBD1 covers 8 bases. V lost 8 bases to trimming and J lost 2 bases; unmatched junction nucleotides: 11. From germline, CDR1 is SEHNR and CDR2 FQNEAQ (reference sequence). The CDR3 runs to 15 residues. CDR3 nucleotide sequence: TGTGCCAGCCGCCGAGATGAGGACAGGGCCTACGAGCAGTACTTC. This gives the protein CASRRDEDRAYEQYF.

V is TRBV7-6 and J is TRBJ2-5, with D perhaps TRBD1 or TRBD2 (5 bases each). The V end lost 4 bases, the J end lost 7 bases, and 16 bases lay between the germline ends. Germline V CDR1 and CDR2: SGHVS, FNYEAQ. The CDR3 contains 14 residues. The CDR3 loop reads CASSSPRGAGTQYF. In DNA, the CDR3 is TGTGCCAGCAGCTCCCCGAGAGGGGCTGGGACCCAGTACTTC.

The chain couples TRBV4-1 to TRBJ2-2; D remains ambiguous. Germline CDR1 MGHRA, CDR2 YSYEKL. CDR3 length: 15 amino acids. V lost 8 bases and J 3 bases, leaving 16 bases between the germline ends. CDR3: CASAPGPFDTGELFF. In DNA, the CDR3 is TGCGCCAGCGCCCCCGGGCCGTTCGACACCGGGGAGCTGTTTTTT.

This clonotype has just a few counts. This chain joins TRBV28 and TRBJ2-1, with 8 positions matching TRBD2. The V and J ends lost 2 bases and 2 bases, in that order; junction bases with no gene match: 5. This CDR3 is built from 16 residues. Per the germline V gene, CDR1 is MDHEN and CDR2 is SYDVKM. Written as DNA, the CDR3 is TGTGCCAGCAGTTTAGTCGGGCGGGGGGCCTACAATGAGCAGTTCTTC. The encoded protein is CASSLVGRGAYNEQFF.